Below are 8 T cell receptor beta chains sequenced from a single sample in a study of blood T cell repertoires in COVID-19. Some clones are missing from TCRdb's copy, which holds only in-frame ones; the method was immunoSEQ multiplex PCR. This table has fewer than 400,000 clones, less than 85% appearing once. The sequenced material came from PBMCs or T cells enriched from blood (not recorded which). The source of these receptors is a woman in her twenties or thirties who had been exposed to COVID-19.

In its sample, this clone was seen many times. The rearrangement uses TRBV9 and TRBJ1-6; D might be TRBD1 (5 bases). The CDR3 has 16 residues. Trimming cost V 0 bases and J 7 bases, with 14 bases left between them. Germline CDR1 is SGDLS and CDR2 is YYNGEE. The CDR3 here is CASSVALGGNNSPLHF. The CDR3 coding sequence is TGTGCCAGCAGCGTAGCTTTGGGGGGTAACAATTCACCCCTCCACTTT.

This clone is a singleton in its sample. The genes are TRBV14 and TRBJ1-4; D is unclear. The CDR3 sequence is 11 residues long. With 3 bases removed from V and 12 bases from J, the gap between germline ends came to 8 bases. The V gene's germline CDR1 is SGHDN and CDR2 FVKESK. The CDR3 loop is CASSHQVELFF. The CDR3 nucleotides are TGTGCCAGCAGCCATCAGGTAGAACTGTTTTTT. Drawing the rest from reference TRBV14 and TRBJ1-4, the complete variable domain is EAGVTQFPSHSVIEKGQTVTLRCDPISGHDNLYWYRRVMGKEIKFLLHFVKESKQDESGMPNNRFLAERTGGTYSTLKVQPAELEDSGVYFCASSHQVELFFGSGTQLSVL.

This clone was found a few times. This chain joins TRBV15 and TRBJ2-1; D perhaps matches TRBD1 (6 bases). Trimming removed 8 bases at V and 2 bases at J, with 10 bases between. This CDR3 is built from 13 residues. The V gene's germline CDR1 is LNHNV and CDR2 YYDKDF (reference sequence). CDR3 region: CATEAGAYNEQFF. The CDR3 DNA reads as TGTGCCACCGAGGCAGGGGCCTACAATGAGCAGTTCTTC.

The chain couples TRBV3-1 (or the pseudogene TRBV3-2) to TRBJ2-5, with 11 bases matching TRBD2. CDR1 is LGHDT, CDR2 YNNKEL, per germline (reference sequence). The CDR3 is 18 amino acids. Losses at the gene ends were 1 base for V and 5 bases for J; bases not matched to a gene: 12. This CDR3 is CASSQGVVAGGSVETQYF. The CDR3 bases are TGTGCCAGCAGCCAAGGAGTAGTAGCGGGGGGGTCTGTGGAGACCCAGTACTTC.

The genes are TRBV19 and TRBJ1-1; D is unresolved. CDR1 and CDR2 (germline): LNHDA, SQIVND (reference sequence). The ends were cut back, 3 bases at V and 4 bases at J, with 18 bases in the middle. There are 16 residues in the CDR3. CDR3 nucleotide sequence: TGTGCCAGTAGTATGGGAGCAGGAGGTAGAGGCACTGAAGCTTTCTTT. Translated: CASSMGAGGRGTEAFF.

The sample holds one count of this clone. The CDR3 coding sequence is TGTGCCAGCAGCAAAGAATTTCGCCTAGCGGGAGCCCGCCGGAATCTCCAGTACTTC. Encoded protein: CASSKEFRLAGARRNLQYF. The chain uses TRBV21-1 and TRBJ2-7; the table's D call, TRBD2, has no DNA check behind it. TRBV21-1 is given as a pseudogene. CDR3 length equals 19 residues.

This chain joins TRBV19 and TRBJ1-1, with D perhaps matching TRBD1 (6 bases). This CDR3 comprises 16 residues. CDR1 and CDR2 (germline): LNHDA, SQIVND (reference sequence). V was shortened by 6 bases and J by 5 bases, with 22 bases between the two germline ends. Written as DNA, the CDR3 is TGTGCCAGTAGCTCACCGGCGGGGGGGCGGGGTACTGAAGCTTTCTTT. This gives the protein CASSSPAGGRGTEAFF. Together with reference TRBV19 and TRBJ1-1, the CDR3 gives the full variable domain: DGGITQSPKYLFRKEGQNVTLSCEQNLNHDAMYWYRQDPGQGLRLIYYSQIVNDFQKGDIAEGYSVSREKKESFPLTVTSAQKNPTAFYLCASSSPAGGRGTEAFFGQGTRLTVV.

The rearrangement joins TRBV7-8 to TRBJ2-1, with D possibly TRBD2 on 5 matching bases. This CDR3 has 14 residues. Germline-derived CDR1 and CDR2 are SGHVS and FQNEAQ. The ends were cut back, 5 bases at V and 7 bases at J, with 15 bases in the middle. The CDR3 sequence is CASSEASKLNEQFF. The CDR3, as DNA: TGTGCCAGCAGCGAGGCTAGCAAGTTGAATGAGCAGTTCTTC.